The 6 T cell receptor beta chains reported below all come from one sample, sequenced in a study of blood T cell repertoires in COVID-19. Sequenced by immunoSEQ multiplex PCR; TCRdb stores in-frame clones only, minus some. The sample contains 95,000 to 150,000 clones, 84% of which appear only once. Sequenced: PBMCs or T cells enriched from blood (not recorded which). The receptors were gathered from a woman in her 30s who had recovered from COVID-19.

The chain uses TRBV20-1 and TRBJ1-2; possibly TRBD1 for D (6 bases). Germline CDR1 reads DFQATT; CDR2 reads SNEGSKA (reference sequence). This CDR3 has 11 residues. The CDR3 loop is CRLQGGDGYTF. In DNA, the CDR3 is TGCAGGTTACAGGGCGGCGATGGCTACACCTTC.

The chain recombines TRBV7-9 with TRBJ1-2; D is possibly TRBD1 (5 bases). The CDR3 is 15 amino acids. V was clipped by 5 bases and J by 4 bases, with 17 bases between them. The germline V gene has CDR1 SEHNR and CDR2 FQNEAQ (reference sequence). CDR3 DNA sequence: TGTGCCAGCAGCCGGAGAGGGGAGGAGGGCTATGGCTACACCTTC. Translated, it gives CASSRRGEEGYGYTF.

CDR3 protein: CASSTQGGGANVLTF. CDR3 nucleotides: TGTGCCAGTAGTACTCAGGGTGGAGGGGCCAACGTCCTGACTTTC. V is TRBV19 and J is TRBJ2-6, with D possibly being TRBD1 (5 bases). The CDR3 is 15 residues long. The germline gives CDR1 LNHDA, CDR2 SQIVND (reference sequence). V lost 4 bases and J lost 4, with 11 bases in between.

The chain carries TRBV7-9 and TRBJ2-1, with 9 bases identical to TRBD2. The CDR3 runs 18 residues. Germline lookup yields CDR1 SEHNR and CDR2 FQNEAQ (reference sequence). The J segment lost 3 bases and the V segment lost 5 bases, leaving 14 bases of the junction unmatched. The chain's CDR3 is CASSPTRGRLADYNEQFF. The CDR3 nucleotides are TGTGCCAGCAGCCCCACCCGGGGTCGACTAGCGGACTACAATGAGCAGTTCTTC.

The chain couples TRBV7-3 to TRBJ1-1, with D possibly TRBD1 on 6 matching bases. The CDR3 is 14 amino acids. V shed 7 bases and J shed 1 base, with 13 bases lying between them. The germline V gene has CDR1 SGHTA and CDR2 FQGTGA. The CDR3 DNA reads TGTGCCAGCAAGTCGGACAGAGAGAACACTGAAGCTTTCTTT. As protein: CASKSDRENTEAFF. The full variable domain, with the rest looked up from reference TRBV7-3 and TRBJ1-1, is GAGVSQTPSNKVTEKGKYVELRCDPISGHTALYWYRQSLGQGPEFLIYFQGTGAADDSGLPNDRFFAVRPEGSVSTLKIQRTERGDSAVYLCASKSDRENTEAFFGQGTRLTVV.

The chain joins TRBV5-6 to TRBJ2-1; tentative D call: TRBD1 (6 bases). This CDR3 comprises 14 residues. Deletions cut 1 base from V and 9 bases from J, with 14 bases between. Per germline, CDR1 SGHDT and CDR2 YYEEEE. Here the CDR3 reads CASSLSPGDGEQFF. CDR3 coding DNA: TGTGCCAGCAGCTTGAGTCCAGGGGACGGTGAGCAGTTCTTC.